This entry concerns a single TCR beta chain. TCRdb analysed the 5' RACE reads with MiXCR anew, one entry per CDR3 protein. The sample shows about 200,000 distinct CDR3 sequences, 9% to 10% of them seen only once. This specimen comes from a study of T-cell memory formation after mild COVID-19. Trimming removed 6 bases from V and 10 bases from J; junction bases left unmatched: 10. Germline V gene data show CDR1 as SNHLY and CDR2 as FYNNEI. The CDR3 extends over 15 amino acids. This chain connects TRBV2 to TRBJ1-6; 9 nucleotides match TRBD1. Material: PBMCs or a T cell subset sorted from them (not recorded which). This clonotype was obtained from a man aged 18 to 29 who had mild COVID-19 (a few samples of this study predate the infection). Cell type and time point are not known. CDR3 sequence reads: CASRKDRGWGSPLHF. The CDR3 DNA is TGTGCCAGCAGGAAAGACAGGGGGTGGGGATCACCCCTCCACTTT.